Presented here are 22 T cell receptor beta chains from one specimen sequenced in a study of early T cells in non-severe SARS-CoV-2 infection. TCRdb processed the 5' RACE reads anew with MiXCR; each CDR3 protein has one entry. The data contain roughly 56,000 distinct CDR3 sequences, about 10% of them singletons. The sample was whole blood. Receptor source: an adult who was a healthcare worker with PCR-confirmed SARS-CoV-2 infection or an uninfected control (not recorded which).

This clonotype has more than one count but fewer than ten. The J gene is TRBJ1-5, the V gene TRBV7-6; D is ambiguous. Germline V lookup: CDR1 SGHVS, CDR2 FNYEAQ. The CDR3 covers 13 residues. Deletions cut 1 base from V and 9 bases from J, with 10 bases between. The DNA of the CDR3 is TGTGCCAGCAGCTTAGAGCTTGTCCGGCCCCAGCATTTT. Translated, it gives CASSLELVRPQHF. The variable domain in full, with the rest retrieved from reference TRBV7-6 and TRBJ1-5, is GAGVSQSPRYKVTKRGQDVALRCDPISGHVSLYWYRQALGQGPEFLTYFNYEAQQDKSGLPNDRFSAERPEGSISTLTIQRTEQRDSAMYRCASSLELVRPQHFGDGTRLSIL.

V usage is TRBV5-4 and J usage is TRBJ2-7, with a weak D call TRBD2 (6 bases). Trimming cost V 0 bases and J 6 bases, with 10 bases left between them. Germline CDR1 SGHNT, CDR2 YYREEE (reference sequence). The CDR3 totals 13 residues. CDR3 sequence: CASSLAISGEQYF. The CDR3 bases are TGTGCCAGCAGCTTGGCCATTAGCGGCGAGCAGTACTTC. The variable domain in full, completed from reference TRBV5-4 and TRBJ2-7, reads ETGVTQSPTHLIKTRGQQVTLRCSSQSGHNTVSWYQQALGQGPQFIFQYYREEENGRGNFPPRFSGLQFPNYSSELNVNALELDDSALYLCASSLAISGEQYFGPGTRLTVT.

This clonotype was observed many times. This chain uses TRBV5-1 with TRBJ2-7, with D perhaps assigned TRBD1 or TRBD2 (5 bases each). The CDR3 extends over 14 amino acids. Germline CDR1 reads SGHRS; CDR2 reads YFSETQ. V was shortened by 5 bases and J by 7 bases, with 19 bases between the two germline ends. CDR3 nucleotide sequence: TGCGCCAGCAGACGGGGCGACAGCGTATTGGAGCAGTACTTC. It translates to CASRRGDSVLEQYF. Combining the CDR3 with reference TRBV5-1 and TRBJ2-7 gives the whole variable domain KAGVTQTPRYLIKTRGQQVTLSCSPISGHRSVSWYQQTPGQGLQFLFEYFSETQRNKGNFPGRFSGRQFSNSRSEMNVSTLELGDSALYLCASRRGDSVLEQYFGPGTRLTVT.

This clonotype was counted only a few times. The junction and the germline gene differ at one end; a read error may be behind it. CDR3 loop: CASSESRGPGANVLTF. For the CDR3, the DNA is TGTGCCAGCAGTGAAAGTAGGGGACCCGGGGCCAACGTCCTGACTTTT. The chain is built from TRBV6-1 and TRBJ2-6, with D tentatively TRBD1 or TRBD2 (5 bases each). Germline CDR1 is MNHNS and CDR2 is SASEGT. The CDR3 consists of 16 residues.

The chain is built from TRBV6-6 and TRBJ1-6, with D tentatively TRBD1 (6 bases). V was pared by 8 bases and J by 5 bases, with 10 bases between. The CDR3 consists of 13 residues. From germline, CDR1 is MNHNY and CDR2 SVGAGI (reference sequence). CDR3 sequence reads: CASGGGNNSPLHF. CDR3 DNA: TGTGCCAGCGGGGGCGGTAATAATTCACCCCTCCACTTT.

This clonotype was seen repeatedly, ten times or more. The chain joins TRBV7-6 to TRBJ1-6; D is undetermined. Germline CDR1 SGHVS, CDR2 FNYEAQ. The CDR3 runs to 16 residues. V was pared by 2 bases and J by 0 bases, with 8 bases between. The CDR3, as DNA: TGTGCCAGCAGCTTAAGCAGGACCTCCTATAATTCACCCCTCCACTTT. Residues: CASSLSRTSYNSPLHF.

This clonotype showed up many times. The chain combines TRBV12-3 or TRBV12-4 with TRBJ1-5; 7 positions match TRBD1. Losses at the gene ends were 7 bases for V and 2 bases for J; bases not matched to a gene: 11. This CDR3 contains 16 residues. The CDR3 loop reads CASKPGTGEGNQPQHF. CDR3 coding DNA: TGTGCCAGCAAACCGGGAACAGGGGAGGGCAATCAGCCCCAGCATTTT.

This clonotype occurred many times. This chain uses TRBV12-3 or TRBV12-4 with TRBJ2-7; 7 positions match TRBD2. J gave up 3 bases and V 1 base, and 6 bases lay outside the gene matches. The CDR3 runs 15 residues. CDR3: CASSLDPAGDYEQYF. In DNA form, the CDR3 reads TGTGCCAGCAGTTTAGACCCCGCGGGGGACTACGAGCAGTACTTC.

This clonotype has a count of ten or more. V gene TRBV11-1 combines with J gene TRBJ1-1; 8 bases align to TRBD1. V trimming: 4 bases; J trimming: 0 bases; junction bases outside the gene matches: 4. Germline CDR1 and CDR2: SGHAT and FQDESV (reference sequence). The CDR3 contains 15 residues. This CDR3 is CASSSQGAVNTEAFF. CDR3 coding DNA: TGTGCCAGCAGCTCCCAGGGGGCCGTGAACACTGAAGCTTTCTTT.

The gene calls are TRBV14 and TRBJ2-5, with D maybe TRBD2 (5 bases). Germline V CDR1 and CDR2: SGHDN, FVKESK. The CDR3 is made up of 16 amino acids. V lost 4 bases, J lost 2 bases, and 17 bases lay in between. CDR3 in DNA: TGTGCCAGCAGCCCCTGGTCCGGTAGCGTACAAGAGACCCAGTACTTC. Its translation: CASSPWSGSVQETQYF.

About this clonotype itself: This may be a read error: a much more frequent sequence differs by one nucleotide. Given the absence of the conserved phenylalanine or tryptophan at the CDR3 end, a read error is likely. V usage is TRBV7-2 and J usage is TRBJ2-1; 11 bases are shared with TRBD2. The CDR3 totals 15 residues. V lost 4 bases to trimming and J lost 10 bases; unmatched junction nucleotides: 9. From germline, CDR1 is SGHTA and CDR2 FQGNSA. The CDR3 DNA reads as TGTGCCAGCAGCTGGACAGTTCTAGCGGGAGGCGAGCAGTTCTCC. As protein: CASSWTVLAGGEQFS.

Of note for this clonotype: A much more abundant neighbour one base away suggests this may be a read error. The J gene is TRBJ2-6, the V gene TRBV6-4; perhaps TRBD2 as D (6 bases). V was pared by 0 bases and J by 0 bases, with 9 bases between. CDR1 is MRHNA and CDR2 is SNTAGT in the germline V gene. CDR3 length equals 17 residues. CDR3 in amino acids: CASSDSLGGSGANVLTF. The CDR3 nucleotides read TGTGCCAGCAGTGACTCACTGGGGGGCTCTGGGGCCAACGTCCTGACTTTC.

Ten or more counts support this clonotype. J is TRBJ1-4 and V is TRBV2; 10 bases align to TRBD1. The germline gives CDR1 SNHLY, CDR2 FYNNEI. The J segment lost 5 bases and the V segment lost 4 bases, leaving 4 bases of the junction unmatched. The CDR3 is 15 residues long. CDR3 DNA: TGTGCCAGCAGTGCTCGGACAGGGGGAAATGAAAAACTGTTTTTT. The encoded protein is CASSARTGGNEKLFF.

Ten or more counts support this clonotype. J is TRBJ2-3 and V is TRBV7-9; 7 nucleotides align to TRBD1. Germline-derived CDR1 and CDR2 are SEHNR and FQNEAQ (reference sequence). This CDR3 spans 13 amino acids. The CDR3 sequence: CVGDSGSTDTQYF. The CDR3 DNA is TGTGTAGGGGACAGCGGATCCACAGATACGCAGTATTTT. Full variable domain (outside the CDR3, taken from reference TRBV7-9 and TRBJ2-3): DTGVSQNPRHKITKRGQNVTFRCDPISEHNRLYWYRQTLGQGPEFLTYFQNEAQLEKSRLLSDRFSAERPKGSFSTLEIQRTEQGDSAMYLCVGDSGSTDTQYFGPGTRLTVL.

The CDR3 loop is CASTFPGQGNYGYTF. The CDR3 DNA reads as TGTGCCAGCACTTTCCCGGGACAGGGGAACTATGGCTACACCTTC. The V call is TRBV6-2 or TRBV6-3, the J call TRBJ1-2; 10 bases are a match to TRBD1. This CDR3 region has 15 residues. V lost 7 bases to trimming and J lost 2 bases; unmatched junction nucleotides: 7. The V gene's germline CDR1 is MNHEY and CDR2 SVGEGT.

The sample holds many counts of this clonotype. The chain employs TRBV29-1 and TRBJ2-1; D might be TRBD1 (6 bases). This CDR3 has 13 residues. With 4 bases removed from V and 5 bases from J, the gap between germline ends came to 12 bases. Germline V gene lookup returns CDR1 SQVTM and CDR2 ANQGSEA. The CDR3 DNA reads TGCAGCGTTGCTACGGGACACCACAATGAGCAGTTCTTC. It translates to CSVATGHHNEQFF.

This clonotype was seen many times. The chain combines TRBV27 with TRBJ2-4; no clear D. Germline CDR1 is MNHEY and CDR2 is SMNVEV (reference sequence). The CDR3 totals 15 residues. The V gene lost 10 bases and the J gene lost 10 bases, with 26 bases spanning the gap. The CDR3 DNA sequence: TGTGCCACTGCGCCTGACCGCTTCAAACTCGGGATTCAGTACTTC. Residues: CATAPDRFKLGIQYF.

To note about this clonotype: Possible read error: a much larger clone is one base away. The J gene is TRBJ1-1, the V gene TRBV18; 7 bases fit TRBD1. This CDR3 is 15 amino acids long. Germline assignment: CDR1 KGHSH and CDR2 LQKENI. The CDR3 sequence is CTSSPSRQGNTEAFF. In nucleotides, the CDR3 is TGTACCAGCTCACCCTCTAGACAGGGGAACACTGAAGCTTTCTTT.

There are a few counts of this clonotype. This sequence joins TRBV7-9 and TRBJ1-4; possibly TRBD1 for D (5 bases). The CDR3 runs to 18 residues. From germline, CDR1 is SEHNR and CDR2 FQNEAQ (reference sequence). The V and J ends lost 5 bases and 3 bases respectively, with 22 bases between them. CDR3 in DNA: TGTGCCAGCAGCCCATACAGGATAACGGCGCTTCCTAATGAAAAACTGTTTTTT. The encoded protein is CASSPYRITALPNEKLFF.

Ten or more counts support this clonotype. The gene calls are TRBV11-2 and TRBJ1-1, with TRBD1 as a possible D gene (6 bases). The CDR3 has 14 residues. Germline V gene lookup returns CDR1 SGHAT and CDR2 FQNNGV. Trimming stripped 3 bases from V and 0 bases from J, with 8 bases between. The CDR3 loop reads CASSFGGLNTEAFF. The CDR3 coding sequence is TGTGCCAGCAGCTTCGGGGGCCTGAACACTGAAGCTTTCTTT. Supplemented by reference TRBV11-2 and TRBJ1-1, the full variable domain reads EAGVAQSPRYKIIEKRQSVAFWCNPISGHATLYWYQQILGQGPKLLIQFQNNGVVDDSQLPKDRFSAERLKGVDSTLKIQPAKLEDSAVYLCASSFGGLNTEAFFGQGTRLTVV.

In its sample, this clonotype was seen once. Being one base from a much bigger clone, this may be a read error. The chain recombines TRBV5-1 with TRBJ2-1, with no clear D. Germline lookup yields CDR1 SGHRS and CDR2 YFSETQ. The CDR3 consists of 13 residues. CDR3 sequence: CASRLSSCNEQFF. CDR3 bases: TGCGCCAGCAGGTTAAGCTCCTGCAATGAGCAGTTCTTC.

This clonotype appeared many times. The CDR3 DNA sequence: TGTGCCAGCAGCGTAGAGGGTCCTGAGGATACGCAGTATTTT. Translation: CASSVEGPEDTQYF. This chain connects TRBV9 to TRBJ2-3; no definite D call. Germline V CDR1 and CDR2: SGDLS, YYNGEE. Deletions cut 0 bases from V and 6 bases from J, with 11 bases between. The CDR3 is 14 amino acids.